These T cell receptor beta chains were read from a single sample in a study of cytomegalovirus exposure and HLA in healthy donors. Profiled with immunoSEQ multiplex PCR; TCRdb holds only in-frame clones, not every one. Among about 89,000 clones listed, approximately 76% were seen once. The specimen sequenced was PBMCs. These receptors were obtained from a male donor in good health and CMV-seronegative. CDR3s include the opening cysteine and the closing phenylalanine or tryptophan. The order of the fields is clone size, D gene, J gene, V gene, CDR3 DNA, CDR3 protein. The D gene is left open where the match is weak. Rows may omit the clone size; those that give it use once, few, many or a size class.

clone size: -; D gene: TRBD2; J gene: TRBJ2-3; V gene: TRBV27; CDR3 DNA: TGTGCCAGCAGGCCTCTCCGCGGGGGGTACACAGATACGCAGTATTTT; CDR3 protein: CASRPLRGGYTDTQYF
clone size: -; D gene: TRBD1; J gene: TRBJ1-2; V gene: TRBV7-9; CDR3 DNA: TGTGCCAGCAGCTCCAGAGACAGGGGAGACTATGGCTACACCTTC; CDR3 protein: CASSSRDRGDYGYTF
clone size: -; D gene: -; J gene: TRBJ1-3; V gene: TRBV5-3; CDR3 DNA: TGTGCCAGAAGCTTGAGGGGGAAGAGAGGCTCTGGAAACACCATATATTTT; CDR3 protein: CARSLRGKRGSGNTIYF
clone size: -; D gene: -; J gene: TRBJ1-2; V gene: TRBV18; CDR3 DNA: TGTGCCAGCTCACCACAGGGGCAGTACTATGGCTACACCTTC; CDR3 protein: CASSPQGQYYGYTF
clone size: -; D gene: -; J gene: TRBJ2-6; V gene: TRBV11-2; CDR3 DNA: TGTGCCAGCAGCTTAGATGTTGATCAAGGCAGGCTCTCTGGGGCCAACGTCCTGACTTTC; CDR3 protein: CASSLDVDQGRLSGANVLTF
clone size: -; D gene: TRBD1; J gene: TRBJ1-1; V gene: TRBV9; CDR3 DNA: TGTGCCAGCAGCGGACAGGGGGCAACTGAAGCTTTCTTT; CDR3 protein: CASSGQGATEAFF
clone size: -; D gene: -; J gene: TRBJ1-6; V gene: TRBV5-1; CDR3 DNA: TGCGCCAGCAGCTCGGAGGGAGGGCCTCATAATTCACCCCTCCACTTT; CDR3 protein: CASSSEGGPHNSPLHF
clone size: -; D gene: -; J gene: TRBJ2-1; V gene: TRBV9; CDR3 DNA: TGTGCCAGCAGCGTAGACCCGTCTAGCGAGACTCATTACAATGAGCAGTTCTTC; CDR3 protein: CASSVDPSSETHYNEQFF
clone size: -; D gene: TRBD2; J gene: TRBJ2-3; V gene: TRBV5-4; CDR3 DNA: TGTGCCAGCAGCCACGTACTAGCGGGAGGGCAAGATACGCAGTATTTT; CDR3 protein: CASSHVLAGGQDTQYF
clone size: -; D gene: TRBD1; J gene: TRBJ2-5; V gene: TRBV5-1; CDR3 DNA: TGCGCCAGCAGCTTCATACAGGGGCGAGAGACCCAGTACTTC; CDR3 protein: CASSFIQGRETQYF
clone size: once; D gene: -; J gene: TRBJ1-2; V gene: TRBV29-1; CDR3 DNA: TGCAGCGCATCAGATGGCTACACCTTC; CDR3 protein: CSASDGYTF